This T cell receptor beta chain comes out of a study of T cell responses to AZD1222 COVID-19 vaccine. Overall study results and limits: There were mostly white British donors and more females than males, and clonal diversity was possibly underestimated. Among those given AZD1222, only five or six were seropositive at baseline.

Method: immunoSEQ multiplex PCR; TCRdb's copy keeps in-frame clones and lacks some. The sample has over 100,000 clones, 85% seen once. From germline, CDR1 is MNHEY and CDR2 SMNVEV (reference sequence). The CDR3 consists of 12 residues. Trimming removed 1 base at V and 3 bases at J, with 0 bases between. As for this clone: Its antigen is unidentified.

This clonotype was obtained from an adult who received the MenACWY meningococcal vaccine as a control. Specimen: peripheral blood, collected 28 days after the second dose of the MenACWY control vaccine. The chain joins TRBV27 to TRBJ2-2; D call uncertain. The CDR3 DNA is TGTGCCAGCAGTTTATACACCGGGGAGCTGTTTTTT. This sequence encodes CASSLYTGELFF.